What follows are 9 T cell receptor beta chains derived from one specimen sequenced in a study of control samples from healthy donors and cancer patients. Sequencing used immunoSEQ multiplex PCR; TCRdb keeps in-frame clones, though not all of them. This sample has some 89,000 clones, with approximately 86% found just once. Source material: blood. These receptors all come from a man younger than 45 in good health.

The chain carries TRBV5-1 and TRBJ1-1; 7 bases fit TRBD1. The CDR3 is 15 amino acids. In germline, CDR1 is SGHRS, CDR2 YFSETQ. After removal of 6 bases from V and 3 bases from J, the junction contained 11 bases not matched to a gene. The CDR3 DNA sequence: TGCGCCAGCACCGACAGGGAGGTCCCGTACACTGAAGCTTTCTTT. The encoded protein is CASTDREVPYTEAFF.

This clone was detected once. The gene calls are TRBV9 and TRBJ2-7; D tentatively reads TRBD1 or TRBD2 (5 bases each). This CDR3 contains 17 residues. The V and J ends lost 4 bases and 4 bases respectively, with 24 bases between them. The V gene's germline CDR1 is SGDLS and CDR2 YYNGEE. The CDR3 here is CASSPWDPLLSIYEQYV. CDR3 coding DNA: TGTGCCAGCAGCCCCTGGGACCCCCTCCTTTCGATATACGAGCAGTACGTC.

The chain employs TRBV29-1 and TRBJ1-2, with a tentative D call TRBD1 (5 bases). The CDR3 runs to 13 residues. The germline CDR1 and CDR2 sequences are SQVTM and ANQGSEA. The V and J ends lost 3 bases and 6 bases respectively, with 14 bases between them. CDR3 nucleotides: TGCAGCGTTGACCACAGGAACATAGATGGCTACACCTTC. This gives the protein CSVDHRNIDGYTF.

This clone was counted only a few times. The chain combines TRBV6-5 with TRBJ1-3; 7 bases are shared with TRBD1. The CDR3 covers 15 residues. J gave up 0 bases and V 6 bases, and 5 bases lay outside the gene matches. Germline CDR1 reads MNHEY; CDR2 reads SVGAGI. The DNA for the CDR3 is TGTGCCAGCAGCCTGGGACAGAACTCTGGAAACACCATATATTTT. Encoded protein: CASSLGQNSGNTIYF.

This sequence joins TRBV3-1 (or the pseudogene TRBV3-2) and TRBJ2-3; TRBD1 agrees at 7 bases. V shed 4 bases and J 6 bases; nucleotides not matched to a gene: 10. Per the germline V gene, CDR1 is LGHDT and CDR2 is YNNKEL (reference sequence). The CDR3 has 15 amino acids. The DNA for the CDR3 is TGTGCCAGCAGCCTACGAAGGGGGCGCGGGGATACGCAGTATTTT. Its translation is CASSLRRGRGDTQYF.

The chain combines TRBV7-4 with TRBJ1-5; D is unclear. This CDR3 spans 13 amino acids. Between the trimmed V and J ends, which lost 3 bases and 2 bases, there was a span of 5 bases. In germline, CDR1 is SGHVT, CDR2 SQSDAQ. CDR3 region: CASSFVGNQPQHF. CDR3 nucleotides: TGTGCCAGCAGCTTTGTGGGCAATCAGCCCCAGCATTTT.

The V and J genes are TRBV7-8 and TRBJ2-3; TRBD2 matches at 7 bases. This CDR3 comprises 16 residues. Germline V lookup: CDR1 SGHVS, CDR2 FQNEAQ. With 5 bases clipped from V and 7 bases from J, the junction kept 15 bases outside the gene matches. CDR3 residues: CASSRGAGLTVNTQYF. The DNA of the CDR3 is TGTGCCAGCAGCCGTGGGGCGGGACTAACGGTAAATACGCAGTATTTT.

The V call is TRBV7-9, the J call TRBJ2-7; a possible D gene is TRBD1 (6 bases). CDR3 length equals 12 residues. Germline values: CDR1 SEHNR, CDR2 FQNEAQ (reference sequence). The V and J ends lost 8 bases and 0 bases respectively, with 8 bases between them. The CDR3 nucleotides read TGTGCCAGCGGACAGAGCTCCTACGAGCAGTACGTC. Its protein is CASGQSSYEQYV.

The CDR3 region has the DNA TGTGCCAGCAGCGGGGGAGACTCCTACAATGAGCAGTTCTTC. As protein: CASSGGDSYNEQFF. The V gene is TRBV11-3, the J gene TRBJ2-1, with D perhaps TRBD1 or TRBD2 (5 bases each). The germline V gene encodes CDR1 SGHNT and CDR2 YENEEA. The CDR3 has 14 amino acids. V was cut by 5 bases and J by 0 bases, with 8 bases left in between.